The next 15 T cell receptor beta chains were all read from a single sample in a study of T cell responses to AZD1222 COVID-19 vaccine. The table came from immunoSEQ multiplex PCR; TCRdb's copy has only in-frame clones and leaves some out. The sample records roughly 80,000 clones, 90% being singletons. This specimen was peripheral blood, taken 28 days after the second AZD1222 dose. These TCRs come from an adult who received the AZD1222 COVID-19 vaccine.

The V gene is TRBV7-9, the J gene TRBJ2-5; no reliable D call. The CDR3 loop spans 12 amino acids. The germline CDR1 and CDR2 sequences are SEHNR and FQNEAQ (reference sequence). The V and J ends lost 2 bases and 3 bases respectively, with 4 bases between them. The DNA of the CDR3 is TGTGCCAGCAGCTTAAAGGAAGAGACCCAGTACTTC. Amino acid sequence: CASSLKEETQYF.

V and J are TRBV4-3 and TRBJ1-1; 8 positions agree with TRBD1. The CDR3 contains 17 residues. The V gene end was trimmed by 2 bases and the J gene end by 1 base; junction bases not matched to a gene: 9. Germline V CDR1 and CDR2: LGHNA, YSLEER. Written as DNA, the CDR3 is TGCGCCAGCAGCCAACTTCCTGCGGGACAGGCGAACACTGAAGCTTTCTTT. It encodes CASSQLPAGQANTEAFF.

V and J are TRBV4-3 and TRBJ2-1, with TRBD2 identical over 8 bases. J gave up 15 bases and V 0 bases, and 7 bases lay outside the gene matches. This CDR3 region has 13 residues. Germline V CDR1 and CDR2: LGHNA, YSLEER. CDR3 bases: TGCGCCAGCAGCCAAGAGCCCGGGAGGGTGCGGTTCTTC. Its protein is CASSQEPGRVRFF.

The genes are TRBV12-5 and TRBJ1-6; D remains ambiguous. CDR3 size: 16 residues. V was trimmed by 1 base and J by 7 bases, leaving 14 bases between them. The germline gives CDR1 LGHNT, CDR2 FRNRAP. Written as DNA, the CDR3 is TGTGCTAGTGGTTTGGACCCCCCGGCGAGCAATTCACCCCTCCACTTT. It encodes CASGLDPPASNSPLHF.

In DNA form, the CDR3 reads TGCGCCAGCAGCATACCGGACAGAACTCTGGCCTCCTACGAGCAGTACTTC. It codes for CASSIPDRTLASYEQYF. The chain uses TRBV5-1 and TRBJ2-7, with a weak D call TRBD1 (6 bases). The germline V gene encodes CDR1 SGHRS and CDR2 YFSETQ. The CDR3 length is 17 residues. Trimming stripped 4 bases from V and 0 bases from J, with 20 bases between.

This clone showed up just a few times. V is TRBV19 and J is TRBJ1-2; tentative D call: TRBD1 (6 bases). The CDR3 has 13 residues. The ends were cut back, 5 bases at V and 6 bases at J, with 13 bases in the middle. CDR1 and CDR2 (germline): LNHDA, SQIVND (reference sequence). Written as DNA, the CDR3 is TGTGCCAGTAGTGGGGGCCCCTTGAATGGCTACACCTTC. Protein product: CASSGGPLNGYTF.

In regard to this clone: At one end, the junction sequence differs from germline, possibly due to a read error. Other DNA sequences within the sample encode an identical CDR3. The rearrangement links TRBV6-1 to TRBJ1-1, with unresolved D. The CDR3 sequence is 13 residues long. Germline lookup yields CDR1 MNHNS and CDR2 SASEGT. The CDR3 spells CASSEAENTEAFF. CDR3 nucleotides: TGTGCCAGCAGCGAAGCAGAGAACACTGAAGCTTTCTTT.

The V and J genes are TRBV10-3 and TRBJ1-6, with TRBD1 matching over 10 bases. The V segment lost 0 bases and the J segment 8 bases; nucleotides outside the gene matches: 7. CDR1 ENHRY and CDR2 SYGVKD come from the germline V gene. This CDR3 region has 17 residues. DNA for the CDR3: TGTGCCATCAGTGAGTCGGGGGGACAGGGGCGGGATTCACCCCTCCACTTT. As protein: CAISESGGQGRDSPLHF.

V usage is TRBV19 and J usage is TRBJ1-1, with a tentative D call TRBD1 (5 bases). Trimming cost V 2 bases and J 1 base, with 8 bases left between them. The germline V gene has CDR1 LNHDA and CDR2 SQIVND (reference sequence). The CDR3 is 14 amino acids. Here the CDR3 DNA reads TGTGCCAGTAGTATACGGACAAGGAACACTGAAGCTTTCTTT. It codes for CASSIRTRNTEAFF. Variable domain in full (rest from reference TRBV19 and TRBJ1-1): DGGITQSPKYLFRKEGQNVTLSCEQNLNHDAMYWYRQDPGQGLRLIYYSQIVNDFQKGDIAEGYSVSREKKESFPLTVTSAQKNPTAFYLCASSIRTRNTEAFFGQGTRLTVV.

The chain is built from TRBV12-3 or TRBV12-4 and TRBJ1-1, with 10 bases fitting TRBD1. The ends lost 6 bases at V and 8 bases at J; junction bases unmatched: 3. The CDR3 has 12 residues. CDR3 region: CASRDRGLEAFF. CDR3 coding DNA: TGTGCCAGCAGAGACAGGGGGCTAGAAGCTTTCTTT.

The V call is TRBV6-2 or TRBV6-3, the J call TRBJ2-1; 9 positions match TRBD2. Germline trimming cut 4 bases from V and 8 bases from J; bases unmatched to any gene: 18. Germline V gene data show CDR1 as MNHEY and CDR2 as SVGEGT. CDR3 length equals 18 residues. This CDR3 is CASSFDLLSGRRIYEQFF. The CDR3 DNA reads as TGTGCCAGCAGTTTTGACCTACTTAGCGGGAGACGTATTTATGAGCAGTTCTTC.

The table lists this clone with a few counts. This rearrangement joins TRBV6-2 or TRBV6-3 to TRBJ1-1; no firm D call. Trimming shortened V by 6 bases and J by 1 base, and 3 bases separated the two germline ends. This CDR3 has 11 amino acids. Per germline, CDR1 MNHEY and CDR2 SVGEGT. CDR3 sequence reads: CASSWNTEAFF. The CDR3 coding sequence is TGTGCCAGCAGCTGGAACACTGAAGCTTTCTTT.

CDR3 in DNA: TGTGCCAGCAGTCGCGGACAGGGGGTCTACACCTTC. Its protein is CASSRGQGVYTF. The chain carries TRBV12-3 or TRBV12-4 and TRBJ1-2; 10 bases agree with TRBD1. Trimming took 5 bases from V and 10 from J; bases not matched to a gene: 4. The CDR3 runs to 12 residues.

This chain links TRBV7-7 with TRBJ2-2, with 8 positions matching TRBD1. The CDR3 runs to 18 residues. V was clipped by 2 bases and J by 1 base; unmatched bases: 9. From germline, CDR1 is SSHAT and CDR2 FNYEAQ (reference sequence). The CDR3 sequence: CASSLYSPGGGNTGELFF. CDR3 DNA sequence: TGTGCCAGCAGCTTATATTCCCCAGGGGGCGGGAACACCGGGGAGCTGTTTTTT.

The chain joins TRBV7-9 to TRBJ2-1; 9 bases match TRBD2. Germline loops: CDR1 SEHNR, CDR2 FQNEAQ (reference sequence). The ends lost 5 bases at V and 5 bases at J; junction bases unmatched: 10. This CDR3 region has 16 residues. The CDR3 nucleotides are TGTGCCAGCAGCCGTTTGGACGCGGGGGGGCACAATGAGCAGTTCTTC. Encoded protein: CASSRLDAGGHNEQFF.